This is a list of T cell receptor beta chains from one sample in a study of blood T cell repertoires in COVID-19. TCRdb's table, derived via immunoSEQ multiplex PCR, lists solely in-frame clones and lacks some. The repertoire consists of 250,000 to 300,000 clones, with 85% to 90% occurring once and the leading ten covering around 12%. Material: peripheral blood. Receptors were obtained from a woman under 40 with COVID-19, enrolled during active disease. CDR3s include the opening cysteine and the closing phenylalanine or tryptophan. A D gene is named only where the DNA matches it firmly. Only some rows state a clone size, as once, few, many or a class for expanded clones.

size,D,J,V,DNA,CDR3
NA,NA,TRBJ2-3,TRBV6-5,TGTGCCAGCAGGAGGGGGGGGTCAGATACGCAGTATTTT,CASRRGGSDTQYF
NA,TRBD1,TRBJ1-1,TRBV14,TGTGCCAGCAGCAAATACAGGGGCACTGAAGCTTTCTTT,CASSKYRGTEAFF
NA,NA,TRBJ2-4,TRBV27,TGTGCCAGCAGTTTCCTAAACATTCAGTACTTC,CASSFLNIQYF
NA,TRBD2,TRBJ2-3,TRBV4-1,TGCGCCAGCAGCCAAGGGGGCGGGGGGTACACAGATACGCAGTATTTT,CASSQGGGGYTDTQYF
NA,NA,TRBJ2-1,TRBV5-5,TGTGCCAGCAGCCTCACAGACCAAGAGCCCGCTGGGAATGAGCAGTTCTTC,CASSLTDQEPAGNEQFF
NA,TRBD2,TRBJ2-7,TRBV2,TGTGCCAGCAGTGAAACTAGCGGGGACTACGAGCAGTACTTC,CASSETSGDYEQYF
few,NA,TRBJ1-5,TRBV23-1,TGCGCCAGCAGTCGGGAGGCCACCATAAAGGGCAATCAGCCCCAGCATTTT,CASSREATIKGNQPQHF
NA,NA,TRBJ2-7,TRBV6-1,TGTGCCAGCAGTGAAGATCCCGGGACAAATCGCGAGCAGTACTTC,CASSEDPGTNREQYF
once,NA,TRBJ2-7,TRBV11-2,TGTGCCAGCACCCAACGAGGGGGGGGAGCCTACGAGCAGTACTTC,CASTQRGGGAYEQYF
NA,TRBD2,TRBJ2-7,TRBV7-6,TGTGCCAGCAGCCGGACTAGCGGAACCTACGAGCAGTACTTC,CASSRTSGTYEQYF
NA,NA,TRBJ2-3,TRBV19,TGTGCCAGTAGTATATCGGGCAGGGTGGGGATAAGCACAGATACGCAGTATTTT,CASSISGRVGISTDTQYF
NA,NA,TRBJ1-3,TRBV27,TGTGCCAGCAGTTTAACTTACCCCGGAGCGATTGGGGGCAACACCATATATTTT,CASSLTYPGAIGGNTIYF
NA,NA,TRBJ2-3,TRBV28,TGTGCCAGCAGTTTGGCCTGGTCTCAGGGCGATACGCAGTATTTT,CASSLAWSQGDTQYF
NA,NA,TRBJ2-5,TRBV12-3/TRBV12-4,TGTGCCAGCAGGGGGCGGGAGACCCAGTACTTC,CASRGRETQYF
NA,NA,TRBJ2-1,TRBV7-9,TGTGCCAGCAGCTTAACCGGGACCTACAATGAGCAGTTCTTC,CASSLTGTYNEQFF
NA,NA,TRBJ1-1,TRBV3-1/TRBV3-2,TGTGCCAGCAGCCAAGATTTGGGCGCGAACACTGAAGCTTTCTTT,CASSQDLGANTEAFF
NA,TRBD1,TRBJ2-5,TRBV5-1,TGCGCCAGCAAATCCGGGACAGGGTTTCGGCCGGCGGAGACCCAGTACTTC,CASKSGTGFRPAETQYF
NA,TRBD2,TRBJ2-5,TRBV5-1,TGCGCCAGCAGCAGTTTTCGAGGGGAGGGCGAAGAGACCCAGTACTTC,CASSSFRGEGEETQYF
NA,NA,TRBJ1-6,TRBV19,TGTGCCAGTAAAAGCTGGGAACAGGACAATTCACCCCTCCACTTT,CASKSWEQDNSPLHF
NA,NA,TRBJ1-6,TRBV28,TGTGCCAGCAGTTCTACTGCGGCCTCCTATAATTCACCCCTCCACTTT,CASSSTAASYNSPLHF
NA,NA,TRBJ1-1,TRBV6-6,TGTGCCAGCACCTCGGACGGGGCTGAAGCTTTCTTT,CASTSDGAEAFF
NA,TRBD2,TRBJ2-4,TRBV3-1/TRBV3-2,TGTGCCAGCAGCCCCTTAGCCGGGGGGACTATTCAGTACTTC,CASSPLAGGTIQYF
NA,TRBD1,TRBJ2-6,TRBV4-1,TGCGCCAGCACCCAGACAGGGATTTTAGGATCTGGGGCCAACGTCCTGACTTTC,CASTQTGILGSGANVLTF
NA,NA,TRBJ2-1,TRBV3-1/TRBV3-2,TGTGCCAGCAGCCGTATGGGACTGGAGCAGTTCTTC,CASSRMGLEQFF
NA,TRBD2,TRBJ2-5,TRBV5-4,TGTGCCAGCAGCCGCACTAGCGGGGGCAGAGGATGGACCCAGTACTTC,CASSRTSGGRGWTQYF
NA,NA,TRBJ1-2,TRBV7-9,TGTGCCAGCAGCTTAGACCGACTAGGTAGCCGAAAAGCTAACTATGGCTACACCTTC,CASSLDRLGSRKANYGYTF
NA,TRBD1,TRBJ1-6,TRBV23-1,TGCGCCAGCAGCTCTAAGGGGACAGAGTACTCCTATAATTCACCCCTCCACTTT,CASSSKGTEYSYNSPLHF
few,NA,TRBJ2-1,TRBV3-1/TRBV3-2,TGTGCCAGCAGCCGTACGTTGGGCTCATACAATGAGCAGTTCTTC,CASSRTLGSYNEQFF
NA,NA,TRBJ1-1,TRBV6-5,TGTGCCAGCAGTTACAGGAGGAACACTGAAGCTTTCTTT,CASSYRRNTEAFF
NA,TRBD2,TRBJ2-2,TRBV19,TGTGCCAGTAGTAAGGTAGCGGGGGCCCCTCGGGCCGGGGAGCTGTTTTTT,CASSKVAGAPRAGELFF
NA,TRBD1,TRBJ2-7,TRBV6-2/TRBV6-3,TGTGCCAGCAGTTACTTAATGGGACAGATGGATTTCTACGAGCAGTACTTC,CASSYLMGQMDFYEQYF
NA,TRBD1,TRBJ1-2,TRBV19,TGTGCCAGTAGTATTGGGACAGGGGGAGGCTACACCTTC,CASSIGTGGGYTF
NA,TRBD1,TRBJ1-1,TRBV19,TGTGCCAGTAGTATGGCAGGGGGGAACACTGAAGCTTTCTTT,CASSMAGGNTEAFF
few,NA,TRBJ2-7,TRBV27,TGTGCCAGCAGTTTTATAGGGGGTCCCAACGAGCAGTACTTC,CASSFIGGPNEQYF
NA,NA,TRBJ2-5,TRBV5-1,TGCGCCAGCAGCTTGGTGCCGGGAAGCGAGACCCAGTACTTC,CASSLVPGSETQYF
NA,NA,TRBJ1-6,TRBV7-8,TGTGCCAGCAGCGTGGCTCTGGGGCTGGATTCACCCCTCCACTTT,CASSVALGLDSPLHF
NA,NA,TRBJ2-6,TRBV6-1,TGTGCCAGCAGTGAAGCCGGGAGGAGGGGGTCTGGGGCCAACGTCCTGACTTTC,CASSEAGRRGSGANVLTF
NA,NA,TRBJ1-6,TRBV27,TGTGCCAGCAGTTCGGTAGGGAGCCACGGTTCACCCCTCCACTTT,CASSSVGSHGSPLHF
once,TRBD2,TRBJ2-3,TRBV7-2,TGTGCCAGCAGCTTAACTAGCGCAGATACGCAGTATTTT,CASSLTSADTQYF
NA,NA,TRBJ2-1,TRBV19,TGTGCCAGTAGTATCAACAATGAGCAGTTCTTC,CASSINNEQFF
NA,NA,TRBJ2-5,TRBV5-1,TGCGCCAGCAGCTTGGCCGATGGTGGAGGGTTTCCCCGCCAAGAGACCCAGTACTTC,CASSLADGGGFPRQETQYF
once,NA,TRBJ2-6,TRBV2,TGTGCCAGCAGTGATACAGGGATCTCTGGGGCCAACGTCCTGACTTTC,CASSDTGISGANVLTF
NA,NA,TRBJ2-5,TRBV21-1,TGTGCCAGCAGCAAAGGGAGGGACTCGCCCGGGGAGACCCAGTACTTC,CASSKGRDSPGETQYF
NA,NA,TRBJ2-1,TRBV7-2,TGTGCCAGCAGCTTAATAGGTGGGAGGAGGGGTGAGCAGTTCTTC,CASSLIGGRRGEQFF
NA,TRBD1,TRBJ1-2,TRBV7-6,TGTGCCAGCAGCTTAACAGGGGGCTGGGGCTACACCTTC,CASSLTGGWGYTF
NA,TRBD1,TRBJ2-7,TRBV3-1/TRBV3-2,TGTGCCAGCAGCCAATTTCGAAACGAGGGGGCTAGGGAGCAGTACTTC,CASSQFRNEGAREQYF
once,TRBD2,TRBJ2-3,TRBV2,TGTGCCAGCAGTGAAGCGGCTAGCGGGGAAGGTGAAACAGATACGCAGTATTTT,CASSEAASGEGETDTQYF
NA,NA,TRBJ2-3,TRBV27,TGTGCCAGTAGGGGGATCCCCAGCACAGATACGCAGTATTTT,CASRGIPSTDTQYF
NA,NA,TRBJ1-2,TRBV29-1,TGCAGCGTTAGGCGGGGTTTCGACTATGGCTACACCTTC,CSVRRGFDYGYTF
NA,NA,TRBJ1-1,TRBV6-2/TRBV6-3,TGTGCCAGCAGTTTAAGGAGGGGCACTGAAGCTTTCTTT,CASSLRRGTEAFF
NA,TRBD1,TRBJ2-1,TRBV6-5,TGTGCCAGCACCTCAACCCGGGACAGGTACAATGAGCAGTTCTTC,CASTSTRDRYNEQFF
NA,NA,TRBJ2-1,TRBV5-1,TGCGCCAGCAGCGGCAGAACCTACAATGAGCAGTTCTTC,CASSGRTYNEQFF
NA,TRBD1,TRBJ2-3,TRBV5-1,TGCGCCAGCAGCTTGCAGTTAGGGGGCCGCACAGATACGCAGTATTTT,CASSLQLGGRTDTQYF
few,NA,TRBJ1-4,TRBV5-4,TGTGCCAGCAGCTTGAAGAACGGAGAACTGTTTTTT,CASSLKNGELFF
once,NA,TRBJ1-2,TRBV7-2,TGTGCCAGCATCACACAGGCAGGGGGCTACACCTTC,CASITQAGGYTF
NA,TRBD1,TRBJ2-5,TRBV5-1,TGCGCCAGCAGCTCCGGGACAGGAGAGACCCAGTACTTC,CASSSGTGETQYF
NA,TRBD1,TRBJ1-1,TRBV10-1,TGCGCCAGCAGCCGGACAGGGAACACTGAAGCTTTCTTT,CASSRTGNTEAFF
NA,NA,TRBJ2-4,TRBV15,TGTGCCACCAGCAGAGAATCAGGTTTTCAGTACTTC,CATSRESGFQYF
NA,TRBD1,TRBJ1-2,TRBV29-1,TGCAGCGTTGTGGGGACAGGGAATGGCTACACCTTC,CSVVGTGNGYTF